This T cell receptor (beta chain) derives from a study of OX40 agonist ivuxolimab in advanced cancers. About the study: The study reported partial responses in three patients: one hepatocellular carcinoma, two cutaneous melanoma. Whole-study findings and limits: Clonal expansion from baseline to week 6 occurred in both CD4+ and CD8+ T cells.

Method: immunoSEQ multiplex PCR; TCRdb's copy keeps in-frame clones and lacks some. This sample carries over 45,000 clones, 83% of them seen once, and the ten largest clones take approximately 3.1%. Unmatched junction bases numbered 11, after V lost 9 bases and J lost 4 bases. Germline V gene sequence: CDR1 SNHLY, CDR2 FYNNEI. This CDR3 is 14 amino acids long. Note on this clone: As yet, its antigen is unknown.

Autoimmune disease history or systemic immunosuppression was exclusionary. The chain couples TRBV2 to TRBJ1-2, with TRBD1 matching 7 bases. The sequenced sample was CD4+ or CD8+ T cells sorted from blood, obtained in a trial of the OX40 agonist ivuxolimab. The TCR sequence derives from an adult with an advanced solid tumor such as melanoma, head and neck, liver or kidney cancer. The chain's CDR3 is CARKRQGDIYGYTF. CDR3 bases: TGTGCCAGGAAGAGACAGGGAGATATCTATGGCTACACCTTC.